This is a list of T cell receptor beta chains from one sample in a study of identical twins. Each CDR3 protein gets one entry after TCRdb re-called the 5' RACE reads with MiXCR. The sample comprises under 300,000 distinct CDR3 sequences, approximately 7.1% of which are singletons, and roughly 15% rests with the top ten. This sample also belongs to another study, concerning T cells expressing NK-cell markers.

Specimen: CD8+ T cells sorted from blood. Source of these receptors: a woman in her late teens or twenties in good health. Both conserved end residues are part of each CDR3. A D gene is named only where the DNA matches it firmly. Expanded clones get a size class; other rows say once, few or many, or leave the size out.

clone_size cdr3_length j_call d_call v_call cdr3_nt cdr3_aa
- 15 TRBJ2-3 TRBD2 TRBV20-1 TGCAGTGCCAACGGTGGCGGGAGGGACACAGATACGCAGTATTTT CSANGGGRDTDTQYF
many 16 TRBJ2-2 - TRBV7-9 TGTGCCAGCAGCTTAGCGCGGGTCACTAACACCGGGGAGCTGTTTTTT CASSLARVTNTGELFF
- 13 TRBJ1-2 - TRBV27 TGTGCCAGCAAGAATGGACAGAACTATGGCTACACCTTC CASKNGQNYGYTF
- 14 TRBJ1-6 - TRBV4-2 TGTGCCATCAGCCCAGGACTGGGAAATTCACCCCTCCACTTT CAISPGLGNSPLHF
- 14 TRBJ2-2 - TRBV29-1 TGCAGCGTTGTCCCCCGGGACAACACCGGGGAGCTGTTTTTT CSVVPRDNTGELFF
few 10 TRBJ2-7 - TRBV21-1 TGTGCCAGCAGCAATTCAGAGCAGTACTTC CASSNSEQYF
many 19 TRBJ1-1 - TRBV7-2 TGTGCCAGCAGCTTGAGGCAAAGGGGCAGAACCACCATGAACACTGAAGCTTTCTTT CASSLRQRGRTTMNTEAFF
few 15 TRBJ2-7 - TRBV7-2 TGTGCCAGCAGCTTAGGCTCCCTTCCCTCCTACGAGCAGTACTTC CASSLGSLPSYEQYF
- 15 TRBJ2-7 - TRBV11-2 TGTGCCAGCAGCTTAGAGACGCGGGCAGCCTACGAGCAGTACTTC CASSLETRAAYEQYF
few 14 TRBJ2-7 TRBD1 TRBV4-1 TGCGCCAGCAGCCAAGGACAGGGGACGTACGAGCAGTACTTC CASSQGQGTYEQYF
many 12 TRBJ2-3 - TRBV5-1 TGCGCCAGCAGCTTGGCCGAGGATACGCAGTATTTT CASSLAEDTQYF
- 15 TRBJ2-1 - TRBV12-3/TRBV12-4 TGTGCCAGCAGTTTCTCGGGATACTCCTACAATGAGCAGTTCTTC CASSFSGYSYNEQFF
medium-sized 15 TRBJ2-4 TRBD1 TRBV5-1 TGCGCCAGCAGCTTGGAGTCTGACAGGGCCGACATTCAGTACTTC CASSLESDRADIQYF
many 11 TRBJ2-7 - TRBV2 TGTGCCAGCAAAACATTGGTGGAAGCCCACTTC CASKTLVEAHF
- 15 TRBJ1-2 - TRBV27 TGTGCCAGCAGGTCCCCCGGGGGAGCTAACTATGGCTACACCTTC CASRSPGGANYGYTF
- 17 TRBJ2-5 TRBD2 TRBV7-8 TGTGCCAGCAGCCACCTAGCGGGAGGGGACGACAAAGAGACCCAGTACTTC CASSHLAGGDDKETQYF
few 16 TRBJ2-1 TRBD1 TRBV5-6 TGTGCCAGCAGCTGGGGGACAGGGACAGCGGTCAATGAGCAGTTCTTC CASSWGTGTAVNEQFF
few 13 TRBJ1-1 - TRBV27 TGTGCCAGCAGTTCGGGGGGGCCCACTGAAGCTTTCTTT CASSSGGPTEAFF
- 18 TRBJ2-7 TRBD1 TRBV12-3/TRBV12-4 TGTGCCAGCAGTTTAGTACGCGGACAGGGATTTTTCACCTACGAGCAGTACTTC CASSLVRGQGFFTYEQYF
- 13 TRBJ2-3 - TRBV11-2 TGTGCCAGCAGCTTCGGAGGAGGGGATACGCAGTATTTT CASSFGGGDTQYF
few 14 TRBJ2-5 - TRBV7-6 TGTGCCAGCAGCGAGTCGGGGCACCAAGAGACCCAGTACTTC CASSESGHQETQYF
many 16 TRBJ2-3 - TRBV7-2 TGTGCCAGCAGCATCACTAAGCGGGTTAGCACAGATACGCAGTATTTT CASSITKRVSTDTQYF
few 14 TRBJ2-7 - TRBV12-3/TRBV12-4 TGTGCCAGCAGTCACCGGGACGGTAGATACGAGCAGTACTTC CASSHRDGRYEQYF
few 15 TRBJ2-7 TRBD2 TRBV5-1 TGCGCCAGCAGCTCCAGCGGGGGCCAAACCTACGAGCAGTACTTC CASSSSGGQTYEQYF
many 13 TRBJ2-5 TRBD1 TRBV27 TGTGCCAGCAGCAGGGGGCTTCGAGAGACCCAGTACTTC CASSRGLRETQYF